This T cell receptor (beta chain) was found in a study of cytomegalovirus exposure and HLA in healthy donors. Use of 60 Vbeta and 13 Jbeta primers characterized the PCR. Method: immunoSEQ multiplex PCR; TCRdb's copy keeps in-frame clones and lacks some. The table lists about 120,000 clones, 65% of them singletons. The CDR3 runs 13 residues. Per the germline V gene, CDR1 is SGHRS and CDR2 is YFSETQ. The ends were cut back, 0 bases at V and 4 bases at J, with 8 bases in the middle. The receptor's source is a woman aged 40 to 55 in good health and CMV-seropositive. Sequencing was performed on PBMCs. The rearrangement links TRBV5-1 to TRBJ2-7; unclear D gene. DNA for the CDR3: TGCGCCAGCAGCTTGGAAACGAGATACGAGCAGTACTTC. This translates into CASSLETRYEQYF.